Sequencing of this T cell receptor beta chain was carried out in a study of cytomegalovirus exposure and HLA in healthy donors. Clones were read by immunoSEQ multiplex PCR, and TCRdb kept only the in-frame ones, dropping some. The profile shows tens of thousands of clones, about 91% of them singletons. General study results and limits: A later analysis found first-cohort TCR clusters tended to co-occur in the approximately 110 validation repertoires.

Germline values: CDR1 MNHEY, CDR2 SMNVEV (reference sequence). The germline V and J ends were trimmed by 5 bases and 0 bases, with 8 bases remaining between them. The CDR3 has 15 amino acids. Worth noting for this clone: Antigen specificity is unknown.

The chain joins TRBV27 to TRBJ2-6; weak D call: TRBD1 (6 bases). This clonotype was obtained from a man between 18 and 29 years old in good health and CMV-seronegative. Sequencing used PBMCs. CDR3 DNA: TGTGCCAGCAGTATCAGGGGCTCTGGGGCCAACGTCCTGACTTTC. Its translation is CASSIRGSGANVLTF.